This T cell receptor beta chain was recovered during a study of Ad26.COV2.S vaccination and SARS-CoV-2 variants. Treatment described: 15 to 20 received Ad26.COV2.S at low or high dose, single or two shots; several received placebo; per-sample allocation not given. Following the first vaccine or placebo injection, samples were taken on day 63. This table comes from immunoSEQ multiplex PCR, and its TCRdb copy is limited to in-frame clones, with some not included. The repertoire holds some 520,000 clones, with roughly 85% as singletons. Material: peripheral blood, obtained in a trial of Ad26.COV2.S vaccine versus placebo. The TCR sequence derives from a person between 18 and 60 years old who received the Ad26.COV2.S COVID-19 vaccine or a placebo.

The CDR3 sequence: CASSFSGVHEQYF. Here the CDR3 DNA reads TGTGCCAGCAGCTTTAGCGGGGTACACGAGCAGTACTTC. J is TRBJ2-7 and V is TRBV7-3; TRBD2 agrees at 8 bases. CDR1 SGHTA and CDR2 FQGTGA come from the germline V gene. This CDR3 has 13 amino acids. V trimming: 3 bases; J trimming: 5 bases; junction bases outside the gene matches: 3.